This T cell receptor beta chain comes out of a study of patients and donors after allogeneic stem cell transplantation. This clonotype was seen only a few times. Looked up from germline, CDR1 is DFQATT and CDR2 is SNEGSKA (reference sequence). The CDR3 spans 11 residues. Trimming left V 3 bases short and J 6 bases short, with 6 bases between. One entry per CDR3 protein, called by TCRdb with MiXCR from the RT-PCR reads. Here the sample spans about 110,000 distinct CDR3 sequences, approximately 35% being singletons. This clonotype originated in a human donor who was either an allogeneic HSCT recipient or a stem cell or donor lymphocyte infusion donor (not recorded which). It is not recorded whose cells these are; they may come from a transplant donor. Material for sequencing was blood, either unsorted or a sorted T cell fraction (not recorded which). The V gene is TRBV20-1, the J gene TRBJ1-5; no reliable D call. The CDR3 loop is CSASLSQPQHF. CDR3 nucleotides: TGCAGTGCTAGCCTTAGTCAGCCCCAGCATTTT.